A selection of T cell receptor beta chains follows, all from one sample in a study of cytomegalovirus exposure and HLA in healthy donors. The table came from immunoSEQ multiplex PCR; TCRdb's copy has only in-frame clones and leaves some out. The data show about 130,000 clones, 66% seen once. Sequenced material: PBMCs. The receptors stem from a human donor in good health. The CDR3 runs from the conserved cysteine through the conserved F or W. Fields, in order: J gene, V gene, clone size, D gene, CDR3 protein, CDR3 DNA. The D gene is left open where the match is weak. Clone size appears in some rows only: once, few, many, or a class for an expanded clone.

J gene: TRBJ1-1
V gene: TRBV29-1
clone size: NA
D gene: NA
CDR3 protein: CSVVQGAPGTEAFF
CDR3 DNA: TGCAGCGTTGTACAGGGAGCCCCCGGTACTGAAGCTTTCTTT

J gene: TRBJ2-3
V gene: TRBV5-1
clone size: NA
D gene: TRBD2
CDR3 protein: CASSLGLAGGDTQYF
CDR3 DNA: TGCGCCAGCAGCTTGGGACTAGCGGGAGGAGATACGCAGTATTTT

J gene: TRBJ2-7
V gene: TRBV2
clone size: NA
D gene: TRBD1
CDR3 protein: CAIEEPGQSYEQYF
CDR3 DNA: TGTGCCATCGAAGAACCGGGACAGTCATACGAGCAGTACTTC

J gene: TRBJ2-1
V gene: TRBV2
clone size: few
D gene: TRBD1
CDR3 protein: CATQGPEGQFF
CDR3 DNA: TGTGCCACACAGGGGCCCGAAGGGCAGTTCTTC

J gene: TRBJ2-7
V gene: TRBV19
clone size: few
D gene: NA
CDR3 protein: CASSTPNYEQYF
CDR3 DNA: TGTGCCAGTAGTACCCCTAACTACGAGCAGTACTTC

J gene: TRBJ2-2
V gene: TRBV11-2
clone size: NA
D gene: TRBD2
CDR3 protein: CASSGRSGTSLLSGGELFF
CDR3 DNA: TGTGCCAGCAGCGGACGTTCCGGGACTAGCCTCCTTTCGGGCGGGGAGCTGTTTTTT

J gene: TRBJ1-1
V gene: TRBV18
clone size: NA
D gene: TRBD1
CDR3 protein: CASSPDRGNTEAFF
CDR3 DNA: TGTGCCAGCTCGCCCGACAGGGGAAATACTGAAGCTTTCTTT

J gene: TRBJ2-2
V gene: TRBV5-4
clone size: NA
D gene: TRBD1
CDR3 protein: CASSLRTGNTGELFF
CDR3 DNA: TGTGCCAGCAGCTTAAGGACAGGAAACACCGGGGAGCTGTTTTTT

J gene: TRBJ1-3
V gene: TRBV28
clone size: NA
D gene: NA
CDR3 protein: CASSEVSGNTIYF
CDR3 DNA: TGTGCCAGCAGCGAGGTATCTGGAAACACCATATATTTT

J gene: TRBJ2-7
V gene: TRBV5-6
clone size: NA
D gene: TRBD2
CDR3 protein: CASSPGLAGDFLTHEQYF
CDR3 DNA: TGTGCCAGCAGCCCCGGACTAGCGGGGGATTTCTTAACCCACGAGCAGTACTTC

J gene: TRBJ1-6
V gene: TRBV19
clone size: NA
D gene: NA
CDR3 protein: CASSLGSGGYNSPLHF
CDR3 DNA: TGTGCCAGTAGTCTCGGGAGCGGGGGTTATAATTCACCCCTCCACTTT

J gene: TRBJ2-1
V gene: TRBV18
clone size: NA
D gene: TRBD2
CDR3 protein: CASSSSGAGVSYNEQFF
CDR3 DNA: TGTGCCAGCTCATCCTCTGGAGCGGGAGTCTCCTACAATGAGCAGTTCTTC

J gene: TRBJ2-2
V gene: TRBV14
clone size: NA
D gene: TRBD2
CDR3 protein: CASSPRSGRRRAGELFF
CDR3 DNA: TGTGCCAGCAGCCCTCGGAGCGGGAGGCGGAGGGCCGGGGAGCTGTTTTTT

J gene: TRBJ2-3
V gene: TRBV29-1
clone size: NA
D gene: NA
CDR3 protein: CSGTGTSTDTQYF
CDR3 DNA: TGCAGCGGGACCGGGACTAGCACAGATACGCAGTATTTT

J gene: TRBJ2-7
V gene: TRBV5-4
clone size: NA
D gene: TRBD2
CDR3 protein: CASSLRMGGRSNEQYF
CDR3 DNA: TGTGCCAGCAGCTTGAGAATGGGCGGGAGGTCGAACGAGCAGTACTTC

J gene: TRBJ1-5
V gene: TRBV27
clone size: NA
D gene: NA
CDR3 protein: CASSLRGGTVNQPQHF
CDR3 DNA: TGTGCCAGCAGTTTGCGTGGGGGCACAGTAAATCAGCCCCAGCATTTT

J gene: TRBJ1-2
V gene: TRBV2
clone size: NA
D gene: NA
CDR3 protein: CASSVQSNYGYTF
CDR3 DNA: TGTGCCAGCAGTGTGCAGTCTAACTATGGCTACACCTTC

J gene: TRBJ2-2
V gene: TRBV28
clone size: NA
D gene: TRBD1
CDR3 protein: CASSFSGTGPGGELFF
CDR3 DNA: TGTGCCAGCAGTTTCTCTGGGACAGGGCCGGGCGGGGAGCTGTTTTTT

J gene: TRBJ2-1
V gene: TRBV11-1
clone size: few
D gene: NA
CDR3 protein: CASSTTDSYNEQFF
CDR3 DNA: TGTGCCAGCAGCACGACAGACTCCTACAATGAGCAGTTCTTC

J gene: TRBJ1-1
V gene: TRBV29-1
clone size: NA
D gene: NA
CDR3 protein: CSGSPPGTEAFF
CDR3 DNA: TGCAGCGGATCACCCCCAGGGACTGAAGCTTTCTTT

J gene: TRBJ2-7
V gene: TRBV4-1
clone size: NA
D gene: NA
CDR3 protein: CASSLSGLSYEQYF
CDR3 DNA: TGCGCCAGCAGCCTGTCGGGACTCTCCTACGAGCAGTACTTC

J gene: TRBJ2-7
V gene: TRBV12-5
clone size: few
D gene: TRBD1
CDR3 protein: CASGLEGQLYEQYF
CDR3 DNA: TGTGCTAGTGGTTTGGAGGGACAGCTCTACGAGCAGTACTTC

J gene: TRBJ2-5
V gene: TRBV28
clone size: NA
D gene: TRBD1
CDR3 protein: CASSSTGEETQYF
CDR3 DNA: TGTGCCAGCAGTTCGACAGGGGAAGAGACCCAGTACTTC

J gene: TRBJ1-5
V gene: TRBV5-8
clone size: NA
D gene: NA
CDR3 protein: CASSLGSNNQPQHF
CDR3 DNA: TGTGCCAGCAGCTTGGGTTCTAATAATCAGCCCCAGCATTTT

J gene: TRBJ2-2
V gene: TRBV28
clone size: NA
D gene: NA
CDR3 protein: CASSLGLGGGTGELFF
CDR3 DNA: TGTGCCAGCAGTTTAGGGCTGGGTGGTGGCACCGGGGAGCTGTTTTTT

J gene: TRBJ1-2
V gene: TRBV6-5
clone size: few
D gene: NA
CDR3 protein: CASLRQGNGYTF
CDR3 DNA: TGTGCCAGCTTAAGGCAGGGGAATGGCTACACCTTC

J gene: TRBJ2-7
V gene: TRBV7-2
clone size: NA
D gene: NA
CDR3 protein: CASSRNRVLREQYF
CDR3 DNA: TGTGCCAGCAGCCGAAACAGGGTCCTCAGGGAGCAGTACTTC

J gene: TRBJ1-1
V gene: TRBV20-1
clone size: NA
D gene: NA
CDR3 protein: CSANGDAAFF
CDR3 DNA: TGCAGTGCTAACGGGGATGCAGCTTTCTTT

J gene: TRBJ2-7
V gene: TRBV27
clone size: NA
D gene: NA
CDR3 protein: CASSFYREYEQYF
CDR3 DNA: TGTGCCAGCAGTTTTTACAGGGAGTACGAGCAGTACTTC

J gene: TRBJ2-3
V gene: TRBV9
clone size: NA
D gene: NA
CDR3 protein: CASSVATRGADTQYF
CDR3 DNA: TGTGCCAGCAGCGTAGCTACCAGGGGTGCAGATACGCAGTATTTT

J gene: TRBJ2-2
V gene: TRBV29-1
clone size: NA
D gene: NA
CDR3 protein: CSVEEHGELFF
CDR3 DNA: TGCAGCGTTGAGGAGCACGGGGAGCTGTTTTTT

J gene: TRBJ2-5
V gene: TRBV7-3
clone size: once
D gene: TRBD1
CDR3 protein: CASSLDRDQETQYF
CDR3 DNA: TGTGCCAGCAGTTTAGACAGGGACCAAGAGACCCAGTACTTC